Below are 13 T cell receptor beta chains sequenced from a single sample in a study of sequential checkpoint blockade in melanoma. Treatment in this sample: randomized to nivolumab then ipilimumab (arm A) or the reverse (arm B). TCRdb's table, derived via immunoSEQ multiplex PCR, lists solely in-frame clones and lacks some. This table holds around 9,100 clones, 71% found once. The material was CD8+ T cells sorted from blood (inferred from file names), obtained from a patient given nivolumab and ipilimumab in sequence. The receptors were gathered from a human donor with melanoma.

The chain links TRBV29-1 to TRBJ2-7; TRBD2 matches at 12 bases. After removal of 3 bases from V and 3 bases from J, the junction contained 3 bases not matched to a gene. From germline, CDR1 is SQVTM and CDR2 ANQGSEA. The CDR3 runs 14 residues. CDR3 loop: CSVEETSGGYEQYF. The CDR3 DNA reads TGCAGCGTTGAGGAGACTAGCGGGGGCTACGAGCAGTACTTC.

This chain connects TRBV30 to TRBJ2-3; D is perhaps TRBD2 (6 bases). V dropped 3 bases and J dropped 6 bases, with 13 bases sitting between them. Germline V CDR1 and CDR2: GTSNPN, SVGIG (reference sequence). The CDR3 is made up of 13 amino acids. In DNA, the CDR3 is TGTGCCTGGAGCGGGAGCGAGTCCGATACGCAGTATTTT. Translated, it gives CAWSGSESDTQYF.

V and J are TRBV11-2 and TRBJ1-1; 9 nucleotides match TRBD1. Germline V gene data show CDR1 as SGHAT and CDR2 as FQNNGV. This CDR3 spans 16 amino acids. With V trimmed by 5 bases and J by 3 bases, 10 bases remained unmatched. This CDR3 reads CASSNPGTGLDTEAFF. The CDR3, as DNA: TGTGCCAGCAGCAACCCCGGGACAGGGTTGGACACTGAAGCTTTCTTT. Drawing the rest from reference TRBV11-2 and TRBJ1-1, the complete variable domain is EAGVAQSPRYKIIEKRQSVAFWCNPISGHATLYWYQQILGQGPKLLIQFQNNGVVDDSQLPKDRFSAERLKGVDSTLKIQPAKLEDSAVYLCASSNPGTGLDTEAFFGQGTRLTVV.

This rearrangement joins TRBV5-1 to TRBJ2-5, with a tentative D call TRBD1 (6 bases). The germline V gene has CDR1 SGHRS and CDR2 YFSETQ. The CDR3 runs to 13 residues. V was clipped by 7 bases and J by 1 base, with 11 bases between them. The CDR3 region has the DNA TGCGCCAGCGGGGGCCGAAGCCAAGAGACCCAGTACTTC. It specifies CASGGRSQETQYF.

The chain carries TRBV27 and TRBJ1-5; tentative D call: TRBD1 (6 bases). The germline gives CDR1 MNHEY, CDR2 SMNVEV (reference sequence). The V end was cut by 8 bases, the J end by 0 bases, with 11 bases between. CDR3 length: 14 amino acids. In DNA, the CDR3 is TGTGCCAGCCGGGGGGGGGCTAGCAATCAGCCCCAGCATTTT. It encodes CASRGGASNQPQHF.

The chain recombines TRBV9 with TRBJ2-5; D possibly corresponds to TRBD2 (5 bases). The ends were cut back, 0 bases at V and 9 bases at J, with 18 bases in the middle. CDR3 length: 15 residues. The germline gives CDR1 SGDLS, CDR2 YYNGEE. The CDR3 loop is CASSVAGPPRDAQYF. The CDR3 DNA reads as TGTGCCAGCAGCGTAGCTGGGCCCCCGAGGGATGCCCAGTACTTC.

The V and J genes are TRBV14 and TRBJ1-2, with TRBD1 matching 8 bases. V shed 6 bases, J shed 3 bases, and the junction held 0 bases outside the gene matches. The CDR3 runs to 12 residues. Germline CDR1 and CDR2: SGHDN and FVKESK. CDR3 sequence: CASRGQDYGYTF. CDR3 DNA: TGTGCCAGCAGGGGACAGGACTATGGCTACACCTTC.

The chain is built from TRBV4-1 and TRBJ2-7, with 7 positions matching TRBD2. Per germline, CDR1 MGHRA and CDR2 YSYEKL. There are 14 residues in the CDR3. J lost 0 bases, V lost 4 bases, and 3 bases had no gene match. The DNA of the CDR3 is TGCGCCAGCAGCCCGAGGGAGGGCTCCTACGAGCAGTACTTC. Translation gives CASSPREGSYEQYF.

This chain joins TRBV7-8 and TRBJ1-2; the D gene is possibly TRBD1 (5 bases). The V and J ends lost 4 bases and 4 bases respectively, with 13 bases between them. Germline-derived CDR1 and CDR2 are SGHVS and FQNEAQ. The CDR3 is 14 residues long. CDR3 loop: CASSWKDRLYGYTF. As DNA, the CDR3 is TGTGCCAGCAGCTGGAAAGACAGACTCTATGGCTACACCTTC.

The gene calls are TRBV10-3 and TRBJ2-6; 10 bases match TRBD1. This CDR3 region has 18 residues. Unmatched junction bases numbered 7, after V lost 5 bases and J lost 0 bases. Germline-derived CDR1 and CDR2 are ENHRY and SYGVKD. CDR3: CAISSSGTGASGANVLTF. The DNA of the CDR3 is TGTGCCATCAGTTCATCCGGGACAGGGGCCTCTGGGGCCAACGTCCTGACTTTC.

The rearrangement joins TRBV28 to TRBJ2-5; 7 nucleotides align to TRBD1. V lost 2 bases, J lost 5 bases, and 5 bases stayed unmatched. The CDR3 totals 14 residues. From germline, CDR1 is MDHEN and CDR2 SYDVKM. CDR3 in DNA: TGTGCCAGCAGTTTAGGCCAGGGGGTCGAGACCCAGTACTTC. Translation gives CASSLGQGVETQYF.

The rearrangement uses TRBV7-2 and TRBJ1-3, with 9 bases matching TRBD1. J gave up 4 bases and V 4 bases, and 5 bases lay outside the gene matches. This CDR3 spans 15 amino acids. Germline loops: CDR1 SGHTA, CDR2 FQGNSA. The CDR3 here is CASSSGTGSGNTIYF. The CDR3 DNA sequence: TGTGCCAGCAGCTCCGGGACAGGGTCGGGAAACACCATATATTTT. The full variable domain, completed using reference TRBV7-2 and TRBJ1-3, is GAGVSQSPSNKVTEKGKDVELRCDPISGHTALYWYRQSLGQGLEFLIYFQGNSAPDKSGLPSDRFSAERTGGSVSTLTIQRTQQEDSAVYLCASSSGTGSGNTIYFGEGSWLTVV.

The rearrangement uses TRBV30 and TRBJ2-2; D is ambiguous. Germline V CDR1 and CDR2: GTSNPN, SVGIG (reference sequence). Trimming pared 0 bases from V and 6 bases from J, leaving 14 bases between. The CDR3 contains 15 residues. The CDR3 sequence: CAWSVLPNAAGELFF. CDR3 nucleotide sequence: TGTGCCTGGAGTGTACTTCCCAATGCCGCCGGGGAGCTGTTTTTT.